This TCR beta chain was sequenced during a study of immune cell composition in non-small cell lung cancer. Study findings and constraints: In adenocarcinoma, maximal tumour-associated clone frequency tracked TIL tumour reactivity.

With regard to this clone: Antigen unknown.

Some clones are missing from TCRdb's copy, which holds only in-frame ones; the method was immunoSEQ multiplex PCR. The repertoire has roughly 15,000 clones, roughly 74% of them found once; the top ten carry roughly an eighth. Trimming cost V 4 bases and J 9 bases; bases outside gene matches: 5. The germline CDR1 and CDR2 sequences are SGHVS and FQNEAQ. The CDR3 has 14 residues. Sequenced sample: lung tumor tissue. This receptor was obtained from a human donor with non-small cell lung cancer. This chain connects TRBV7-8 to TRBJ1-6; 8 bases agree with TRBD1. CDR3 protein: CASSWTGSRSPLHF. Written as DNA, the CDR3 is TGTGCCAGCAGCTGGACAGGGTCTCGTTCACCCCTCCACTTT.